These T cell receptor beta chains were read from a single sample in a study of T cell clonotyping in hematopoietic cell transplantation. The table came from immunoSEQ multiplex PCR; TCRdb's copy has only in-frame clones and leaves some out. The sample includes approximately 26,000 clones, 80% to 90% of them seen just once. Sequences were derived from peripheral blood mononuclear cells, sampled before stem cell transplant. The receptors here all came from a woman aged 60-70 years with acute myeloid leukemia. Some clones in this sample may be carry-over from other donors' samples. Both conserved end residues are part of each CDR3. The order of the fields is J gene, V gene, D gene, clone size, CDR3 DNA, CDR3 protein. A D gene is named only where the DNA matches it firmly. Size values are once, few and many counts, or a class for expanded clones, and some rows have none.

TRBJ2-3,TRBV4-3,.,.,TGCGCCAGCAGCCGGGACTTCACAGATACGCAGTATTTT,CASSRDFTDTQYF
TRBJ1-4,TRBV9,.,.,TGTGCCAGCAGCGATGCAAGGGGGACTAATGAAAAACTGTTTTTT,CASSDARGTNEKLFF
TRBJ2-3,TRBV29-1,TRBD2,.,TGCAGCGTTGAAGCAAGAACTAGCGGGAGGGCAACTACGCAGTATTTT,CSVEARTSGRATTQYF
TRBJ2-7,TRBV19,TRBD2,.,TGTGCCAGTAGCCACTCGTCTAGCGGGAGTTACGAGCAGTACTTC,CASSHSSSGSYEQYF
TRBJ2-3,TRBV5-1,.,.,TGCGCCAGCAGCAGGGACAACACAGATACGCAGTATTTT,CASSRDNTDTQYF
TRBJ2-4,TRBV19,TRBD1,.,TGTGCCAGTAGTATGGAGGACAGGGGTGGCATTCAGTACTTC,CASSMEDRGGIQYF
TRBJ2-7,TRBV12-1,.,.,TGTGCCAGCAGCTTTGAAGACCGGGTAGGGGCCGAGCAGTACTTC,CASSFEDRVGAEQYF
TRBJ1-2,TRBV4-1,.,.,TGCGCCAGCAGCCAAGGGAGCGGGGGCGCGGGTTATGGCTACACCTTC,CASSQGSGGAGYGYTF
TRBJ1-5,TRBV19,.,.,TGTGCCAGTAATGAAGGGCGGAATCAGCCCCAGCATTTT,CASNEGRNQPQHF
TRBJ2-1,TRBV29-1,TRBD2,once,TGCAGCGTCGGAGGTCTAGCGGTAAACAATGAGCAGTTCTTC,CSVGGLAVNNEQFF
TRBJ2-5,TRBV5-1,TRBD1,.,TGCGCCAGCAGTCTGAACAGGGGAGAGACCCAGTACTTC,CASSLNRGETQYF
TRBJ2-1,TRBV19,TRBD2,.,TGTGCCAGTAGTACCAAGCGGGGGGGCTTTGAGCAGTTCTTC,CASSTKRGGFEQFF
TRBJ2-5,TRBV6-6,.,once,TGTGCCAGCAGTTACTCGACGGAGACCCAGTACTTC,CASSYSTETQYF
TRBJ1-5,TRBV27,TRBD1,.,TGTGCCAGCAGTCCCTTCGGGGACAGGGTTGATCAGCCCCAGCATTTT,CASSPFGDRVDQPQHF
TRBJ1-3,TRBV7-9,.,.,TGTGCCAGCAGGCCAGCCTCTGGAAACACCATATATTTT,CASRPASGNTIYF
TRBJ1-2,TRBV25-1,TRBD1,.,TGTGCCAGCAGTTTTATGGACAGGGTGGATGGCTACACCTTC,CASSFMDRVDGYTF